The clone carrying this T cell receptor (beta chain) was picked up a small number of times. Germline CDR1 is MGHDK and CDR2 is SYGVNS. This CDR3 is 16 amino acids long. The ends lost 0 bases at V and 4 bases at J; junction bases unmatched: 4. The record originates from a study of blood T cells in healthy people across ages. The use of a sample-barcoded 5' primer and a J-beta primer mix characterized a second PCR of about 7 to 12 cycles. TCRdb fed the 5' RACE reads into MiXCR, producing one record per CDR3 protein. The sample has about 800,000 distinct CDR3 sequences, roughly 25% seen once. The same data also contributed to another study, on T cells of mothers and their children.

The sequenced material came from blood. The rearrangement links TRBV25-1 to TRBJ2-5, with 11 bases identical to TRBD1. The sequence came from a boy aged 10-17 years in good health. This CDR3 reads CASSEYIGTGGETQYF. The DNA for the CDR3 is TGTGCCAGCAGTGAATATATTGGGACAGGGGGAGAGACCCAGTACTTC.